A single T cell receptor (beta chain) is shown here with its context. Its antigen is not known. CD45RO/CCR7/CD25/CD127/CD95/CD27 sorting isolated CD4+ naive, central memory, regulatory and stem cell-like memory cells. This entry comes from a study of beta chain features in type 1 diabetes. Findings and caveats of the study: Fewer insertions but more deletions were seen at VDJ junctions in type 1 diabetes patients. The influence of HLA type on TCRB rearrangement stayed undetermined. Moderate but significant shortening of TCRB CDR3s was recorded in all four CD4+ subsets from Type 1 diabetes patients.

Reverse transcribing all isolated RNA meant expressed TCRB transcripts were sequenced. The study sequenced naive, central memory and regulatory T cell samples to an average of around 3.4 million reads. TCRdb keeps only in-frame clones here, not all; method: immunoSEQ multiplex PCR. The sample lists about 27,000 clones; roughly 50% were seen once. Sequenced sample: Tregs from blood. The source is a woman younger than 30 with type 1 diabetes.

The CDR3 DNA reads TGCAGCGCCGGACAGTACCAAGAGACCCAGTACTTC. Protein: CSAGQYQETQYF. The chain couples TRBV29-1 to TRBJ2-5; possible D gene TRBD1, 6 bases. CDR3 length equals 12 residues. V was trimmed by 7 bases and J by 0 bases, leaving 9 bases between them. CDR1 and CDR2 from the germline V gene are SQVTM and ANQGSEA.